These T cell receptor beta chains were read from a single sample in a study of T cells in Graves' hyperthyroidism and ophthalmopathy. Using its own MiXCR run on the multiplex PCR reads, TCRdb lists one record per CDR3 protein. The sample lists 300,000 to 450,000 distinct CDR3 sequences; less than 15% were seen once. The sequenced sample was blood. Receptor source: a young woman with Graves' hyperthyroidism. The CDR3 runs from the conserved cysteine through the conserved F or W. A D gene is named only where the DNA matches it firmly. A clone size is listed for some rows: how often the clone was seen (once, few, many), or a class if it is expanded.

length	J	V	size	D	CDR3	DNA
17	TRBJ2-1	TRBV6-2/TRBV6-3	many	TRBD2	CASSLSSGRASYNEQFF	TGTGCCAGCAGTTTATCTAGCGGGAGGGCCTCCTACAATGAGCAGTTCTTC
13	TRBJ2-2	TRBV27	many	NA	CATTGANTGELFF	TGTGCCACGACGGGAGCCAACACCGGGGAGCTGTTTTTT
13	TRBJ1-5	TRBV2	many	NA	CASSVQLNQPQHF	TGTGCCAGCAGTGTACAGCTTAATCAGCCCCAGCATTTT
13	TRBJ2-3	TRBV6-1	many	TRBD1	CASSGTGVDTQYF	TGTGCCAGCAGTGGGACAGGGGTCGATACGCAGTATTTT
15	TRBJ2-4	TRBV2	many	TRBD2	CASTVAGGPFDIQYF	TGTGCCAGCACTGTAGCGGGAGGGCCATTTGACATTCAGTACTTC
15	TRBJ2-7	TRBV6-2/TRBV6-3	few	TRBD2	CASSYSAGGTYEQYF	TGTGCCAGCAGTTACTCAGCGGGGGGGACCTACGAGCAGTACTTC
15	TRBJ2-5	TRBV14	few	TRBD2	CASSHRTSGAETQYF	TGTGCCAGCAGCCACCGGACTAGCGGGGCAGAGACCCAGTACTTC
19	TRBJ2-6	TRBV19	NA	TRBD1	CASSVAGQGFGSGANVLTF	TGTGCCAGTAGTGTCGCGGGACAGGGTTTTGGGTCTGGGGCCAACGTCCTGACTTTC
14	TRBJ1-4	TRBV18	NA	TRBD1	CASSPDRAWEKLFF	TGTGCCAGCTCACCAGACAGGGCTTGGGAAAAACTGTTTTTT
14	TRBJ2-7	TRBV6-2/TRBV6-3	many	NA	CASSLYGATYEQYF	TGTGCCAGCAGTTTATATGGGGCAACCTACGAGCAGTACTTC
16	TRBJ1-5	TRBV28	many	NA	CASSFSAAGWDQPQHF	TGTGCCAGCAGTTTTTCGGCGGCGGGGTGGGATCAGCCCCAGCATTTT
14	TRBJ2-1	TRBV15	NA	NA	CATSRDRFLGEQFF	TGTGCCACCAGCAGAGATCGGTTTTTGGGTGAGCAGTTCTTC
17	TRBJ1-5	TRBV19	NA	NA	CASSSQHQGLGNQPQHF	TGTGCCAGTAGTTCACAGCATCAGGGATTGGGCAATCAGCCCCAGCATTTT
16	TRBJ2-3	TRBV18	many	NA	CASSHPSTYLTDTQYF	TGTGCCAGCTCACACCCGTCCACCTACCTCACAGATACGCAGTATTTT
15	TRBJ2-4	TRBV9	NA	TRBD1	CASSGGQGRGGIQYF	TGTGCCAGCAGCGGGGGACAGGGAAGGGGAGGCATTCAGTACTTC
15	TRBJ2-3	TRBV7-3	few	NA	CASSLSPLRTDTQYF	TGTGCCAGCAGCTTAAGCCCCCTACGCACAGATACGCAGTATTTT
16	TRBJ1-2	TRBV19	many	NA	CASSIGGSSSSYGYTF	TGTGCCAGTAGTATTGGGGGATCAAGCTCTTCCTATGGCTACACCTTC
14	TRBJ2-2	TRBV6-5	NA	NA	CASSYLGRTGELFF	TGTGCCAGCAGTTACCTCGGGCGCACCGGGGAGCTGTTTTTT
15	TRBJ1-1	TRBV7-2	NA	NA	CTSSQDILGYTEAFF	TGTACCAGCAGCCAAGATATTTTGGGTTACACTGAAGCTTTCTTT
13	TRBJ1-2	TRBV9	many	NA	CASSDHLASGYTF	TGTGCCAGCAGCGACCATCTGGCGAGTGGCTACACCTTC
14	TRBJ1-5	TRBV7-2	many	TRBD1	CASSPSDRAQPQHF	TGTGCCAGCAGCCCCTCGGACAGGGCTCAGCCCCAGCATTTT
16	TRBJ2-1	TRBV11-2	NA	NA	CASSLAAVLAYNEQFF	TGTGCCAGCAGCTTAGCGGCGGTTCTGGCCTACAATGAGCAGTTCTTC
17	TRBJ2-3	TRBV7-8	many	NA	CASSLGGRWESTDTQYF	TGTGCCAGCAGCTTAGGGGGGAGGTGGGAGAGCACAGATACGCAGTATTTT
14	TRBJ1-2	TRBV14	many	TRBD1	CASSQSRTGEGYTF	TGTGCCAGCAGCCAATCTCGGACAGGGGAGGGCTACACCTTC
12	TRBJ2-7	TRBV11-1	many	NA	CASSTHSYEQYF	TGTGCCAGCAGCACCCACAGCTACGAGCAGTACTTC
17	TRBJ2-2	TRBV18	once	NA	CASSPQEGAANTGELFF	TGTGCCAGCTCACCACAGGAGGGGGCGGCGAACACCGGGGAGCTGTTTTTT
17	TRBJ2-5	TRBV5-1	NA	TRBD2	CASSRRTSGSLRETQYF	TGCGCCAGCAGCAGGAGGACTAGCGGGAGTCTACGGGAGACCCAGTACTTC
17	TRBJ2-1	TRBV10-3	many	NA	CAISAHGTTEGGDEQFF	TGTGCCATCAGCGCCCACGGAACAACGGAGGGGGGGGATGAGCAGTTCTTC
15	TRBJ1-2	TRBV12-3/TRBV12-4	many	TRBD1	CASRQGAGENYGYTF	TGTGCCAGCAGGCAGGGGGCCGGAGAAAACTATGGCTACACCTTC
13	TRBJ1-5	TRBV12-3/TRBV12-4	many	NA	CASSSGDNQPQHF	TGTGCCAGCAGCTCAGGGGATAATCAGCCCCAGCATTTT
14	TRBJ1-4	TRBV28	many	TRBD1	CASRFGDRDEKLFF	TGTGCCAGCAGGTTCGGGGACAGGGATGAAAAACTGTTTTTT
15	TRBJ1-1	TRBV7-2	many	NA	CASSSTLGRDTEAFF	TGTGCCAGCAGCTCCACATTGGGCCGGGACACTGAAGCTTTCTTT
14	TRBJ2-2	TRBV28	many	NA	CASSQSEGAGELFF	TGTGCCAGCAGTCAATCCGAGGGCGCCGGGGAGCTGTTTTTT
14	TRBJ2-3	TRBV7-9	NA	NA	CASSLAGASDTQYF	TGTGCCAGCAGCTTAGCGGGAGCTTCAGATACGCAGTATTTT
13	TRBJ1-6	TRBV20-1	many	NA	CSARGSPSSPLHF	TGCAGTGCTAGAGGTTCGCCTTCGAGTCCCCTCCACTTT
15	TRBJ1-4	TRBV20-1	many	NA	CSASWGGSTNEKLFF	TGCAGTGCTAGTTGGGGGGGCTCAACTAATGAAAAACTGTTTTTT
15	TRBJ2-7	TRBV4-3	few	NA	CASSQEGLGAYEQYF	TGCGCCAGCAGCCAAGAGGGGCTAGGTGCCTACGAGCAGTACTTC
15	TRBJ1-5	TRBV28	many	NA	CASTRNYDPHQPQHF	TGTGCCAGCACGCGAAACTACGACCCCCATCAGCCCCAGCATTTT
15	TRBJ1-1	TRBV6-1	many	NA	CASSEAPGLNTEAFF	TGTGCCAGCAGTGAAGCACCGGGACTGAACACTGAAGCTTTCTTT
16	TRBJ2-1	TRBV7-9	many	TRBD2	CASSRRTSGTYNEQFF	TGTGCCAGCAGCCGCCGGACTAGCGGCACCTACAATGAGCAGTTCTTC
12	TRBJ1-1	TRBV19	many	TRBD1	CASSIRTGEAFF	TGTGCCAGTAGTATACGGACAGGTGAAGCTTTCTTT
16	TRBJ2-7	TRBV20-1	many	NA	CSTLSPSDSSSYEQYF	TGCAGTACCCTATCCCCCTCAGATTCGAGCTCCTACGAGCAGTACTTC
15	TRBJ1-4	TRBV15	few	NA	CATSREGRYSEKLFF	TGTGCCACCAGCAGAGAAGGGCGTTATTCAGAAAAACTGTTTTTT
15	TRBJ1-1	TRBV2	NA	NA	CASNEIGVGNTEAFF	TGTGCCAGTAATGAAATCGGAGTGGGTAACACTGAAGCTTTCTTT
13	TRBJ2-1	TRBV28	many	NA	CASSRRAGIEQFF	TGTGCCAGCAGCCGGCGGGCGGGAATAGAGCAGTTCTTC
14	TRBJ2-7	TRBV7-2	many	NA	CASSLERLSYEQYF	TGTGCCAGCAGCTTAGAACGTCTCTCCTACGAGCAGTACTTC
15	TRBJ1-6	TRBV6-2/TRBV6-3	many	NA	CASRTKGKRNSPLHF	TGTGCCAGCAGAACGAAAGGGAAAAGAAATTCACCCCTCCACTTT
17	TRBJ2-2	TRBV2	many	TRBD1	CASSEYGTGTGIPVLFF	TGTGCCAGCAGTGAATATGGGACCGGGACAGGGATCCCCGTGCTGTTTTTT
12	TRBJ2-2	TRBV12-3/TRBV12-4	many	NA	CASRKDTGELFF	TGTGCCAGCAGAAAGGACACCGGGGAGCTGTTTTTT
16	TRBJ1-5	TRBV13	many	TRBD1	CASSLGRGNSNQPQHF	TGTGCCAGCAGCTTAGGCAGGGGGAATAGCAATCAGCCCCAGCATTTT
15	TRBJ2-4	TRBV7-2	many	NA	CASSAYREAKNIQYF	TGTGCCAGCAGCGCATACAGGGAGGCCAAAAACATTCAGTACTTC